The rows below give T cell receptor beta chains drawn from one sample of a study of graft-versus-host responses after intestinal transplantation. Clones were read by immunoSEQ multiplex PCR, and TCRdb kept only the in-frame ones, dropping some. The top ten hold around 6.8% of the sample, which has some 40,000 clones, roughly 89% seen once. This material consisted of PBMCs, taken roughly 270 days after transplant. The source of these receptors is a human patient who received an intestinal transplant, so some T cells may come from the graft donor. Both conserved end residues are part of each CDR3. A D gene is named only where the DNA matches it firmly.

v_call: TRBV6-4
d_call: .
cdr3_aa: CASRNGGLGETQYF

v_call: TRBV19
d_call: .
cdr3_aa: CASRRTYEQYF

v_call: TRBV10-3
d_call: TRBD1
cdr3_aa: CAIGRTGVSDTQYF

v_call: TRBV29-1
d_call: .
cdr3_aa: CSVGAGVHGGYTF

v_call: TRBV5-1
d_call: .
cdr3_aa: CASFENTEAFF

v_call: TRBV4-1
d_call: .
cdr3_aa: CASSQDRPIGTGELFF

v_call: TRBV5-4
d_call: .
cdr3_aa: CASNSLDAYTEAFF

v_call: TRBV5-1
d_call: TRBD1
cdr3_aa: CASSSLGQALNSSYEQYF

v_call: TRBV6-6
d_call: .
cdr3_aa: CASSYGGRGARDIQYF

v_call: TRBV14
d_call: .
cdr3_aa: CASSQTASNEKLFF

v_call: TRBV6-1
d_call: .
cdr3_aa: CASSYASSYTF

v_call: TRBV18
d_call: .
cdr3_aa: CASSPLRGPDTQYF